One and the same sample provided the 23 T cell receptor beta chains below, sequenced in a study of T cell responses to AZD1222 COVID-19 vaccine (dated by TCRdb to the early 2020s). The time point label for this specimen denotes: baseline before first vaccination. Libraries were prepared through the immunoSEQ multiplex PCR assay. TCRdb holds this immuneACCESS table with in-frame rearrangements only. Some clones are missing; in checked studies, unresolved V genes explain under half, and the rest has no known cause. This sample is represented by some 74,000 clones; more than 70% of them were singletons. The top ten hold less than 25% of the sample. This specimen consisted of peripheral blood, obtained on day 0 of AZD1222 vaccination. Source of these receptors: an adult in good health.

The rearrangement uses TRBV2 and TRBJ1-2; possibly TRBD1 for D (6 bases). CDR3 length: 14 residues. CDR1 is SNHLY and CDR2 is FYNNEI in the germline V gene. Trimming cost V 6 bases and J 6 bases, with 17 bases left between them. The CDR3 DNA reads TGTGCCAGCAGCCTATTGCAGGGGTCCGATGGCTACACCTTC. Translating it yields CASSLLQGSDGYTF.

This rearrangement joins TRBV27 to TRBJ1-1; 9 nucleotides align to TRBD1. The J segment lost 3 bases and the V segment lost 6 bases, leaving 8 bases of the junction unmatched. CDR1 and CDR2 (germline): MNHEY, SMNVEV (reference sequence). The CDR3 loop spans 15 amino acids. Here the CDR3 reads CASRNNRGHYTEAFF. CDR3 bases: TGTGCCAGCAGAAACAACAGGGGGCACTACACTGAAGCTTTCTTT.

This chain joins TRBV19 and TRBJ1-1; no reliable D call. The CDR3 has 12 residues. Germline-derived CDR1 and CDR2 are LNHDA and SQIVND (reference sequence). Trimming removed 4 bases at V and 8 bases at J, with 11 bases between. The CDR3 protein is CASSTGWGEAFF. The CDR3 DNA reads TGTGCCAGTAGTACCGGGTGGGGAGAAGCTTTCTTT. The whole variable domain, remainder taken from reference TRBV19 and TRBJ1-1, is DGGITQSPKYLFRKEGQNVTLSCEQNLNHDAMYWYRQDPGQGLRLIYYSQIVNDFQKGDIAEGYSVSREKKESFPLTVTSAQKNPTAFYLCASSTGWGEAFFGQGTRLTVV.

This clone was recorded only once. The CDR3 DNA reads TGCGCCAGCAGCCCTGGACAGGGCACAGATACGCAGTATTTT. This translates into CASSPGQGTDTQYF. The rearrangement joins TRBV5-1 to TRBJ2-3; 7 positions match TRBD1. Unmatched junction bases numbered 3, after V lost 4 bases and J lost 1 base. The CDR3 contains 14 residues. Germline assignment: CDR1 SGHRS and CDR2 YFSETQ. The whole variable domain, remainder taken from reference TRBV5-1 and TRBJ2-3, is KAGVTQTPRYLIKTRGQQVTLSCSPISGHRSVSWYQQTPGQGLQFLFEYFSETQRNKGNFPGRFSGRQFSNSRSEMNVSTLELGDSALYLCASSPGQGTDTQYFGPGTRLTVL.

This clone showed up just once. The chain employs TRBV11-2 and TRBJ2-5; D is ambiguous. The CDR3 has 15 amino acids. The germline V gene encodes CDR1 SGHAT and CDR2 FQNNGV. Trimming left V 1 base short and J 7 bases short, with 16 bases between. CDR3 in DNA: TGTGCCAGCAGCTTAGGTAACGGCCCCCGCTCGACCCAGTACTTC. Its protein product is CASSLGNGPRSTQYF.

A remark on this clone: It may be a read error: a sequence one base away is much more abundant. V is TRBV12-3 or TRBV12-4 and J is TRBJ1-5; D ambiguous. Trimming cost V 6 bases and J 1 base, with 4 bases left between them. This CDR3 has 12 residues. The DNA of the CDR3 is TGTGCCAGCAGGATCAGCAATCAGCCCCAGCATTTT. This sequence encodes CASRISNQPQHF.

This clone was recorded once. This chain connects TRBV6-1 to TRBJ1-2; D gene unclear. This CDR3 comprises 13 residues. The V gene's germline CDR1 is MNHNS and CDR2 SASEGT. Trimming stripped 0 bases from V and 8 bases from J, with 10 bases between. The CDR3 nucleotides read TGTGCCAGCAGTGAAGCGATAGAAGAGGGCTACACCTTC. Its translation: CASSEAIEEGYTF.

The chain links TRBV19 to TRBJ1-2; no definite D call. With 2 bases removed from V and 2 bases from J, the gap between germline ends came to 12 bases. Germline-derived CDR1 and CDR2 are LNHDA and SQIVND (reference sequence). CDR3 length equals 15 residues. CDR3 loop: CASSIMRLGNYGYTF. The CDR3 DNA follows: TGTGCCAGTAGTATAATGCGCTTGGGGAACTATGGCTACACCTTC.

Turning to this clone: One end of the junction varies from germline; a read error may be responsible. This rearrangement joins TRBV18 to TRBJ1-5; D unclear. CDR1 and CDR2 from the germline V gene are KGHSH and LQKENI. The CDR3 is 14 residues long. The CDR3 loop is CASSPQTGNQPQHF. CDR3 nucleotides: TGTGCCAGCTCCCCACAGACTGGCAATCAGCCCCAGCATTTT.

J is TRBJ1-1 and V is TRBV18; D is unclear. The germline gives CDR1 KGHSH, CDR2 LQKENI. V lost 5 bases and J lost 3, with 13 bases in between. There are 14 residues in the CDR3. The CDR3 protein is CASSAGLGDTEAFF. The CDR3 DNA is TGTGCCAGCTCAGCCGGCCTGGGCGACACTGAAGCTTTCTTT.

J is TRBJ1-5 and V is TRBV9; possible D gene TRBD1, 6 bases. V lost 9 bases, J lost 7 bases, and 17 bases lay in between. The CDR3 is 13 residues long. CDR1 is SGDLS, CDR2 YYNGEE, per germline. The CDR3 spells CATLTQGHQPQHF. The CDR3 coding sequence is TGTGCCACCTTAACACAGGGACACCAGCCCCAGCATTTT. Full variable domain (remainder filled in from reference TRBV9 and TRBJ1-5): DSGVTQTPKHLITATGQRVTLRCSPRSGDLSVYWYQQSLDQGLQFLIQYYNGEERAKGNILERFSAQQFPDLHSELNLSSLELGDSALYFCATLTQGHQPQHFGDGTRLSIL.

V gene TRBV29-1 combines with J gene TRBJ2-2; D is unclear. CDR1 SQVTM and CDR2 ANQGSEA come from the germline V gene. Trimming cost V 4 bases and J 1 base, with 7 bases left between them. The CDR3 loop spans 13 amino acids. Here the CDR3 DNA reads TGCAGCGTTGGTCAGTTGAACACCGGGGAGCTGTTTTTT. It translates to CSVGQLNTGELFF.

This chain uses TRBV12-5 with TRBJ1-4, with 8 bases aligning to TRBD1. The trim removed 1 base at V and 7 bases at J, leaving 8 bases unmatched. Germline assignment: CDR1 LGHNT and CDR2 FRNRAP. The length of the CDR3 is 16 residues. The CDR3 DNA sequence: TGTGCTAGTGGTTTGGCCCCGACAGGGGTCAGTGAAAAACTGTTTTTT. Protein sequence: CASGLAPTGVSEKLFF.

This chain joins TRBV5-6 and TRBJ2-2; D call uncertain. Germline assignment: CDR1 SGHDT and CDR2 YYEEEE. This CDR3 spans 12 amino acids. V was pared by 0 bases and J by 10 bases, with 7 bases between. This CDR3 is CASSLGAEELFF. The CDR3 DNA reads TGTGCCAGCAGCTTGGGAGCCGAGGAGCTGTTTTTT.

The chain carries TRBV30 and TRBJ1-5, with no clear D. This CDR3 region has 15 residues. Germline V gene lookup returns CDR1 GTSNPN and CDR2 SVGIG (reference sequence). V was pared by 0 bases and J by 2 bases, with 11 bases between. CDR3 DNA: TGTGCCTGGAGTGTAGGAGGGTACGGCAATCAGCCCCAGCATTTT. It encodes CAWSVGGYGNQPQHF.

This sequence joins TRBV23-1 and TRBJ2-1; tentative D call: TRBD2 (6 bases). TRBV23-1 has ORF status, its function being uncertain. V shed 9 bases and J shed 10 bases, with 16 bases lying between them. This CDR3 comprises 12 residues. Here the CDR3 reads CASRLGGREQFF. DNA of the CDR3: TGCGCCAGTCGCCTCGGGGGTAGGGAGCAGTTCTTC.

The chain joins TRBV3-1 (or the pseudogene TRBV3-2) to TRBJ1-1; possibly TRBD1 for D (5 bases). V lost 1 base, J lost 6 bases, and 9 bases lay in between. This CDR3 comprises 13 residues. Germline V gene lookup returns CDR1 LGHDT and CDR2 YNNKEL (reference sequence). CDR3 amino acids: CASSQAWGAEAFF. The DNA for the CDR3 is TGTGCCAGCAGCCAAGCCTGGGGCGCTGAAGCTTTCTTT.

This clone was detected a few times. The chain recombines TRBV5-4 with TRBJ2-5, with TRBD2 as a possible D gene (5 bases). Germline V lookup: CDR1 SGHNT, CDR2 YYREEE (reference sequence). The germline V and J ends were trimmed by 7 bases and 5 bases, with 15 bases remaining between them. The CDR3 consists of 13 residues. CDR3 DNA: TGTGCCAGCTGGCGTGACCGGAGGGAGACCCAGTACTTC. Protein sequence: CASWRDRRETQYF.

CDR3 in DNA: TGTGCCAGCAGCCCGAGGGACGGCTACGAGCAGTACTTC. Protein product: CASSPRDGYEQYF. The chain is built from TRBV11-3 and TRBJ2-7; either TRBD1 or TRBD2 may supply D (5 bases each). V lost 5 bases to trimming and J lost 3 bases, with 11 bases between them. The CDR3 has 13 residues. Per germline, CDR1 SGHNT and CDR2 YENEEA.

The chain employs TRBV5-1 and TRBJ2-5; no definite D call. The germline CDR1 and CDR2 sequences are SGHRS and YFSETQ. The germline V and J ends were trimmed by 3 bases and 5 bases, with 17 bases remaining between them. This CDR3 region has 15 residues. The CDR3 coding sequence is TGCGCCAGCAGCTCCTCTAAAGGCAGCGAGGAGACCCAGTACTTC. It encodes CASSSSKGSEETQYF.

V and J are TRBV2 and TRBJ2-7; D might be TRBD2 (6 bases). The CDR3 has 16 amino acids. The V end was cut by 1 base, the J end by 5 bases, with 18 bases between. Germline V gives CDR1 SNHLY, CDR2 FYNNEI. The CDR3 loop is CASSEEGGAQPHEQYF. Here the CDR3 DNA reads TGTGCCAGCAGTGAAGAAGGCGGGGCGCAACCCCACGAGCAGTACTTC.

This clone has a single count. The chain combines TRBV3-1 (or the pseudogene TRBV3-2) with TRBJ2-1; 10 bases fit TRBD2. Germline V gene lookup returns CDR1 LGHDT and CDR2 YNNKEL (reference sequence). V shed 6 bases, J shed 4 bases, and the junction held 6 bases outside the gene matches. The CDR3 extends over 15 amino acids. CDR3 amino acids: CASRPSGGAYNEQFF. The DNA of the CDR3 is TGTGCCAGCAGACCAAGCGGGGGGGCTTACAATGAGCAGTTCTTC.

V usage is TRBV6-1 and J usage is TRBJ2-3, with TRBD2 matching over 12 bases. The CDR3 loop spans 17 amino acids. Germline V gene data show CDR1 as MNHNS and CDR2 as SASEGT. The junction had 5 bases not matched to a gene; V was cut back by 3 bases and J by 1 base. As DNA, the CDR3 is TGTGCCAGCAGTGAGACTAGCGGGAGAAGGGGCACAGATACGCAGTATTTT. Protein sequence: CASSETSGRRGTDTQYF.